One sample yielded the 24 T cell receptor beta chains listed below, sequenced in a study of identical twins. Each CDR3 protein is one row after TCRdb ran MiXCR on the 5' RACE reads. Of about 210,000 distinct CDR3 sequences in the sample, about a tenth are singletons; the top ten hold roughly 5%. Sequencing used memory (CD45RO+) T cells sorted from blood. These receptors were obtained from a woman aged 18-30 years in good health.

In this sample, this clonotype turned up a few times. The chain combines TRBV20-1 with TRBJ2-3, with TRBD2 matching over 9 bases. The germline V gene encodes CDR1 DFQATT and CDR2 SNEGSKA (reference sequence). The CDR3 covers 15 residues. Trimming removed 3 bases from V and 0 bases from J; junction bases left unmatched: 4. The CDR3 is CSARASGRSTDTQYF. CDR3 in DNA: TGCAGTGCTAGGGCCAGCGGGAGGAGCACAGATACGCAGTATTTT.

This clonotype was observed a handful of times. V usage is TRBV5-1 and J usage is TRBJ1-6, with 7 bases that match TRBD1. CDR3 length: 17 residues. Germline CDR1 SGHRS, CDR2 YFSETQ. Trimming at V came to 0 bases and at J to 7 bases, leaving 10 bases not matched to a gene. CDR3: CASSLGRQGVRNSPLHF. The CDR3 DNA is TGCGCCAGCAGCTTGGGCCGACAGGGAGTGAGAAATTCACCCCTCCACTTT.

This clonotype appeared many times. V is TRBV10-2 and J is TRBJ1-1; no firm D call. The germline gives CDR1 WSHSY, CDR2 SAAADI. The CDR3 loop spans 13 amino acids. V was trimmed by 3 bases and J by 4 bases, leaving 9 bases between them. CDR3 sequence reads: CASSDLIGTEAFF. CDR3 nucleotides: TGCGCCAGCAGTGACCTCATAGGCACTGAAGCTTTCTTT.

This clonotype showed up just a few times. The V gene is TRBV7-2, the J gene TRBJ2-1, with D maybe TRBD2 (5 bases). Germline V gene data show CDR1 as SGHTA and CDR2 as FQGNSA. This CDR3 comprises 16 residues. With 2 bases removed from V and 3 bases from J, the gap between germline ends came to 14 bases. CDR3 sequence (DNA): TGTGCCAGCAGCTTAAAGGGAGAAACAAGCTACAATGAGCAGTTCTTC. Its translation is CASSLKGETSYNEQFF.

This clonotype was seen a handful of times. The chain combines TRBV28 with TRBJ2-1; 9 positions match TRBD2. Trimming took 9 bases from V and 14 from J; bases not matched to a gene: 11. This CDR3 comprises 12 residues. Germline values: CDR1 MDHEN, CDR2 SYDVKM. The CDR3 here is CASRGTSLREFF. The CDR3 DNA sequence: TGTGCCAGTCGCGGGACTAGCCTTAGGGAGTTCTTC.

The V and J genes are TRBV20-1 and TRBJ1-5; D remains unclear. CDR1 DFQATT and CDR2 SNEGSKA come from the germline V gene (reference sequence). The V end lost 0 bases, the J end lost 4 bases, and 10 bases lay between the germline ends. This CDR3 has 14 residues. The CDR3 region is CSARERAFNQPQHF. The CDR3 nucleotides read TGCAGTGCTAGAGAGAGGGCGTTTAATCAGCCCCAGCATTTT.

This clonotype showed up just a few times. The chain links TRBV9 to TRBJ1-1; 7 bases agree with TRBD1. The length of the CDR3 is 15 residues. Trimming cost V 0 bases and J 4 bases; bases outside gene matches: 6. CDR1 and CDR2 from the germline V gene are SGDLS and YYNGEE. CDR3 sequence reads: CASSVGGGRVTEAFF. The CDR3 region has the DNA TGTGCCAGCAGCGTAGGAGGGGGCCGCGTCACTGAAGCTTTCTTT. Full variable domain (missing parts from reference TRBV9 and TRBJ1-1): DSGVTQTPKHLITATGQRVTLRCSPRSGDLSVYWYQQSLDQGLQFLIQYYNGEERAKGNILERFSAQQFPDLHSELNLSSLELGDSALYFCASSVGGGRVTEAFFGQGTRLTVV.

The chain joins TRBV7-9 to TRBJ2-7; 9 bases line up with TRBD1. J was trimmed by 5 bases and V by 3 bases; bases with no gene match: 8. This CDR3 comprises 15 residues. Germline V gives CDR1 SEHNR, CDR2 FQNEAQ (reference sequence). The CDR3 loop reads CASSLGGQGSDEQYF. CDR3 bases: TGTGCCAGCAGCTTGGGTGGACAGGGGAGCGACGAGCAGTACTTC.

This clonotype appeared many times. The chain joins TRBV7-9 to TRBJ1-1; 7 positions agree with TRBD1. Germline assignment: CDR1 SEHNR and CDR2 FQNEAQ (reference sequence). CDR3 length: 14 residues. V lost 3 bases and J lost 4; bases outside the gene matches: 5. This CDR3 is CASSFGQATTEAFF. CDR3 nucleotides: TGTGCCAGCAGCTTTGGACAGGCGACCACTGAAGCTTTCTTT.

Ten or more counts support this clonotype. V gene TRBV9 combines with J gene TRBJ2-3, with D perhaps TRBD2 (6 bases). This CDR3 has 17 residues. Trimming pared 4 bases from V and 6 bases from J, leaving 24 bases between. Germline values: CDR1 SGDLS, CDR2 YYNGEE. The CDR3 region has the DNA TGTGCCAGCAGCATCCGCGCGTTCTCTTTGGGGGGTGATACGCAGTATTTT. It translates to CASSIRAFSLGGDTQYF.

The chain combines TRBV7-9 with TRBJ2-3; TRBD2 aligns across 10 bases. Trimming took 0 bases from V and 2 from J; bases not matched to a gene: 2. The CDR3 length is 16 residues. In germline, CDR1 is SEHNR, CDR2 FQNEAQ (reference sequence). CDR3 coding DNA: TGTGCCAGCAGCTTAGCTAGCGGGAGGCTCACAGATACGCAGTATTTT. Residues: CASSLASGRLTDTQYF. Drawing the rest from reference TRBV7-9 and TRBJ2-3, the complete variable domain is DTGVSQNPRHKITKRGQNVTFRCDPISEHNRLYWYRQTLGQGPEFLTYFQNEAQLEKSRLLSDRFSAERPKGSFSTLEIQRTEQGDSAMYLCASSLASGRLTDTQYFGPGTRLTVL.

This clonotype was counted a few times. The chain employs TRBV3-1 and TRBJ1-2; 7 nucleotides agree with TRBD1. CDR1 LGHDT and CDR2 YNNKEL come from the germline V gene (reference sequence). This CDR3 is 14 amino acids long. V shed 8 bases, J shed 2 bases, and the junction held 8 bases outside the gene matches. The CDR3: CASGNRGLNYGYTF. The CDR3 coding sequence is TGTGCCAGCGGAAACAGGGGCCTAAACTATGGCTACACCTTC. Looking up the rest from reference TRBV3-1 and TRBJ1-2 gives the full variable domain: DTAVSQTPKYLVTQMGNDKSIKCEQNLGHDTMYWYKQDSKKFLKIMFSYNNKELIINETVPNRFSPKSPDKAHLNLHINSLELGDSAVYFCASGNRGLNYGYTFGSGTRLTVV.

Details on this clonotype: A much larger clone lies one base from this, so it may be a read error. The J gene is TRBJ2-3, the V gene TRBV3-1, with 10 bases that match TRBD2. Looked up from germline, CDR1 is LGHDT and CDR2 is YNNKEL (reference sequence). CDR3 length: 19 residues. Here the CDR3 DNA reads TGTACCAGCAGCCCTACCACACCGGGACTAGCGTCTAGCACAGATACGCAGTATTTT. Protein product: CTSSPTTPGLASSTDTQYF.

The chain is built from TRBV9 and TRBJ2-3; TRBD1 is a possible D gene (5 bases). The CDR3 consists of 13 residues. Germline CDR1 and CDR2: SGDLS and YYNGEE. V was trimmed by 7 bases and J by 6 bases, leaving 15 bases between them. The CDR3 loop is CASALQVLDTQYF. As DNA, the CDR3 is TGTGCCAGCGCCTTACAGGTTTTGGATACGCAGTATTTT. Based on the CDR3 plus reference TRBV9 and TRBJ2-3, the full variable domain is DSGVTQTPKHLITATGQRVTLRCSPRSGDLSVYWYQQSLDQGLQFLIQYYNGEERAKGNILERFSAQQFPDLHSELNLSSLELGDSALYFCASALQVLDTQYFGPGTRLTVL.

There are many counts of this clonotype. CDR3 region: CASSKGLYNEQFF. CDR3 in DNA: TGTGCCAGCAGCAAGGGACTCTACAATGAGCAGTTCTTC. The chain joins TRBV7-6 to TRBJ2-1; D perhaps matches TRBD2 (6 bases). The V end lost 5 bases, the J end lost 3 bases, and 8 bases lay between the germline ends. Germline V lookup: CDR1 SGHVS, CDR2 FNYEAQ. This CDR3 is 13 amino acids long.

The rearrangement joins TRBV9 to TRBJ2-5, with 8 bases lining up with TRBD1. CDR3 size: 15 residues. The V and J ends lost 0 bases and 8 bases, in that order; junction bases with no gene match: 9. In germline, CDR1 is SGDLS, CDR2 YYNGEE. DNA of the CDR3: TGTGCCAGCAGCGTAGTAGGGACAGGAGTGGAAACCCAGTACTTC. Its translation is CASSVVGTGVETQYF.

At least ten counts were recorded for this clonotype. The chain employs TRBV10-1 and TRBJ2-5; 9 nucleotides align to TRBD2. Germline V CDR1 and CDR2: WNHNN, SYGVQD (reference sequence). V lost 0 bases and J lost 5; bases outside the gene matches: 7. The CDR3 extends over 16 amino acids. CDR3 DNA: TGCGCCAGCAGTGAGTCTGGGCTAGCGGGAAGGGAGACCCAGTACTTC. Residues: CASSESGLAGRETQYF.

This clonotype showed up just a few times. This chain links TRBV9 with TRBJ2-5, with 8 bases aligning to TRBD2. Trimming at V came to 0 bases and at J to 4 bases, leaving 5 bases not matched to a gene. The germline gives CDR1 SGDLS, CDR2 YYNGEE. The CDR3 covers 15 residues. The CDR3: CASSVGSGGGETQYF. CDR3 DNA sequence: TGTGCCAGCAGCGTAGGATCCGGGGGGGGAGAGACCCAGTACTTC.

This clonotype was picked up a small number of times. The chain couples TRBV7-2 to TRBJ2-3, with 8 bases lining up with TRBD2. This CDR3 is 14 amino acids long. V lost 3 bases, J lost 5 bases, and 4 bases stayed unmatched. CDR1 and CDR2 from the germline V gene are SGHTA and FQGNSA. CDR3 region: CASSFGGAIDTQYF. The CDR3, as DNA: TGTGCCAGCAGCTTCGGGGGGGCAATAGATACGCAGTATTTT.

This clonotype was seen repeatedly, ten times or more. The chain combines TRBV4-3 with TRBJ2-1; 8 bases are a match to TRBD2. The V gene end was trimmed by 1 base and the J gene end by 3 bases; junction bases not matched to a gene: 5. Germline assignment: CDR1 LGHNA and CDR2 YSLEER. CDR3 length equals 16 residues. This CDR3 reads CASSQGGSGGYNEQFF. The CDR3 DNA is TGCGCCAGCAGCCAAGGGGGGAGCGGGGGCTACAATGAGCAGTTCTTC.

The chain couples TRBV18 to TRBJ2-2; 8 nucleotides match TRBD1. CDR3 length equals 16 residues. J lost 3 bases, V lost 5 bases, and 8 bases had no gene match. Germline V gene lookup returns CDR1 KGHSH and CDR2 LQKENI. Here the CDR3 reads CASSTGQGVHTGELFF. The DNA for the CDR3 is TGTGCCAGCTCAACTGGACAGGGAGTTCACACCGGGGAGCTGTTTTTT.

This clonotype was counted between two and nine times. The chain uses TRBV20-1 and TRBJ2-2; perhaps TRBD2 as D (6 bases). The CDR3 length is 13 residues. The germline V gene encodes CDR1 DFQATT and CDR2 SNEGSKA (reference sequence). Trimming took off 4 bases at V and 3 bases at J, with 9 bases between the two ends. CDR3 sequence reads: CSAIPGDTGELFF. Written as DNA, the CDR3 is TGCAGTGCTATCCCGGGGGACACCGGGGAGCTGTTTTTT.

This clonotype came up a few times. The chain links TRBV7-9 to TRBJ1-1; maybe TRBD1 (6 bases). The germline gives CDR1 SEHNR, CDR2 FQNEAQ (reference sequence). This CDR3 has 12 amino acids. With 11 bases removed from V and 1 base from J, the gap between germline ends came to 11 bases. CDR3 bases: TGTGCCGGTCGGACAGAGAACACTGAAGCTTTCTTT. Translated, it gives CAGRTENTEAFF.

The genes are TRBV3-1 and TRBJ1-1; 7 positions match TRBD1. The CDR3 contains 14 residues. With 4 bases clipped from V and 5 bases from J, the junction kept 7 bases outside the gene matches. The V gene's germline CDR1 is LGHDT and CDR2 YNNKEL (reference sequence). DNA for the CDR3: TGTGCCAGCAGCCCTAGACAGGGAGAGACTGAAGCTTTCTTT. As protein: CASSPRQGETEAFF.